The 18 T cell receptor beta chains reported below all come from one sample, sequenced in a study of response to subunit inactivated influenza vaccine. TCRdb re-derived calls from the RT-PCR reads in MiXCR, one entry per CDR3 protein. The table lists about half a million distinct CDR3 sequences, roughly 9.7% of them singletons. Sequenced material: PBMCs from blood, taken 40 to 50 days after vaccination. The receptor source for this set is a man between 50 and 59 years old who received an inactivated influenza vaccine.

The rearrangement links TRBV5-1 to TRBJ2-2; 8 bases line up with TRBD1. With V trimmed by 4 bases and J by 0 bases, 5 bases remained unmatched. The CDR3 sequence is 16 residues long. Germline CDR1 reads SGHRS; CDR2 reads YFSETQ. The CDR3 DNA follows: TGCGCCAGCAGCAGCGCGACAGGGGCGAACACCGGGGAGCTGTTTTTT. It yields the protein CASSSATGANTGELFF.

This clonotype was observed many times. CDR3 nucleotide sequence: TGTGCCAGCAGTTACTCGGGGCGTAGCACAGATACGCAGTATTTT. It encodes CASSYSGRSTDTQYF. The chain recombines TRBV6-5 with TRBJ2-3; weak D call: TRBD1 (5 bases). Deletions cut 0 bases from V and 0 bases from J, with 7 bases between. Germline V lookup: CDR1 MNHEY, CDR2 SVGAGI. The CDR3 covers 15 residues.

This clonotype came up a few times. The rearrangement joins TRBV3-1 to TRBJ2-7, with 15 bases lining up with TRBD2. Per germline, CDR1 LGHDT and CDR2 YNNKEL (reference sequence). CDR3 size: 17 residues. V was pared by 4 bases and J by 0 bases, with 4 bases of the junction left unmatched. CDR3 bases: TGTGCCAGCAGCCGCGGACTAGCGGGGGGGAGCTCCTACGAGCAGTACTTC. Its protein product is CASSRGLAGGSSYEQYF.

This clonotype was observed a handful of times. Here the CDR3 DNA reads TGTGCCACCAGCAGAGATCTCGGGGGCTACGAGCAGTACTTC. It codes for CATSRDLGGYEQYF. V usage is TRBV15 and J usage is TRBJ2-7, with TRBD2 as a possible D gene (6 bases). The CDR3 extends over 14 amino acids. Trimming shortened V by 0 bases and J by 3 bases, and 9 bases separated the two germline ends. The germline V gene encodes CDR1 LNHNV and CDR2 YYDKDF (reference sequence).

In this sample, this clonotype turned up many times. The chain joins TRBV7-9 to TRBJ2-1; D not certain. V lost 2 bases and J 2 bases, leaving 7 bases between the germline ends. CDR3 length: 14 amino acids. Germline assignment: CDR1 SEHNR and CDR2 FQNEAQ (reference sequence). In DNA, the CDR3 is TGTGCCAGCAGCTTAAGCCTTACCTACAATGAGCAGTTCTTC. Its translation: CASSLSLTYNEQFF.

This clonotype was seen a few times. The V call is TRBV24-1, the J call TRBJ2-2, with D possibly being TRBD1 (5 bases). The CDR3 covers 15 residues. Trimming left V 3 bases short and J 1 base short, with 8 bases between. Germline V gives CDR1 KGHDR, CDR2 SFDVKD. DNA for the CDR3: TGTGCCACCAGTGATACAGGACGGAACACCGGGGAGCTGTTTTTT. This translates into CATSDTGRNTGELFF.

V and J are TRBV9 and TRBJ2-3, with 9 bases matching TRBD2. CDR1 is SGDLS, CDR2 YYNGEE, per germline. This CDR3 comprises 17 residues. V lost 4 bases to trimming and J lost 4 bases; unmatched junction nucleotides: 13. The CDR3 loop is CASSNPLAGTPADTQYF. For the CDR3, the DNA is TGTGCCAGCAGCAACCCCCTAGCGGGGACTCCCGCAGATACGCAGTATTTT.

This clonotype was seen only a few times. This CDR3 reads CASQGDRGDEQYF. For the CDR3, the DNA is TGTGCCAGCCAGGGGGACAGGGGCGACGAGCAGTACTTC. The V call is TRBV3-1, the J call TRBJ2-7, with 10 nucleotides matching TRBD1. Germline CDR1 and CDR2: LGHDT and YNNKEL (reference sequence). Losses at the gene ends were 8 bases for V and 5 bases for J; bases not matched to a gene: 6. This CDR3 comprises 13 residues.

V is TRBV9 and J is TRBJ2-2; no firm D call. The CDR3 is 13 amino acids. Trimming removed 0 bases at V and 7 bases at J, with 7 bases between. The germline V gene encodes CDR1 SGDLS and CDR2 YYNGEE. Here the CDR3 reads CASSVEGLGELFF. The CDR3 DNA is TGTGCCAGCAGCGTAGAAGGTCTCGGGGAGCTGTTTTTT.

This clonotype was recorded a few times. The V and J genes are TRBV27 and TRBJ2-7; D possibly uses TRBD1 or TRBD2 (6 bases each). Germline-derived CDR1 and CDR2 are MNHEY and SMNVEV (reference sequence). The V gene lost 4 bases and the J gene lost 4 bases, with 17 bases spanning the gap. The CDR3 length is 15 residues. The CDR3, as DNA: TGTGCCAGCAGTTCAGGAGGGGGTGGTACGTACGAGCAGTACTTC. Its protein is CASSSGGGGTYEQYF.

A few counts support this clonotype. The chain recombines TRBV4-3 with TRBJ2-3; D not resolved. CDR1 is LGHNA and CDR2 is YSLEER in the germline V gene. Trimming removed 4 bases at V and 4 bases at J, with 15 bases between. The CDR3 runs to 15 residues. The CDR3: CASSPGGSGADTQYF. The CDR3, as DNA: TGCGCCAGCAGCCCAGGTGGCAGTGGGGCAGATACGCAGTATTTT.

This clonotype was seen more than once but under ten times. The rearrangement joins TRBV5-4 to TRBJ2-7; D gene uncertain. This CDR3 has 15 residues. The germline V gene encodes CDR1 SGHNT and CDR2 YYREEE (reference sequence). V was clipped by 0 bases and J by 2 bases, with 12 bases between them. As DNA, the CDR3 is TGTGCCAGCAGCTTGGGCCGGACCGATACCTACGAGCAGTACTTC. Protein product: CASSLGRTDTYEQYF.

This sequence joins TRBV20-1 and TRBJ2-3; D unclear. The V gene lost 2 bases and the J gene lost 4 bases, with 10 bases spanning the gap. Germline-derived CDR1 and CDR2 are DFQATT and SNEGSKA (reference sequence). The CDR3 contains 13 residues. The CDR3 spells CSARTPPADTQYF. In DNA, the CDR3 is TGCAGTGCTAGAACTCCCCCCGCAGATACGCAGTATTTT.

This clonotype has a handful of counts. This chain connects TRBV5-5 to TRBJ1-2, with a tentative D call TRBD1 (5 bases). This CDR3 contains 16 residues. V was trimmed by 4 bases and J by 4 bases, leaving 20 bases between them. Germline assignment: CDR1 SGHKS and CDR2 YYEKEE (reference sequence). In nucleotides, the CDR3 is TGTGCCAGCAGCCCCCCGGGAGGCAGGGTGGTCTATGGCTACACCTTC. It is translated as CASSPPGGRVVYGYTF.

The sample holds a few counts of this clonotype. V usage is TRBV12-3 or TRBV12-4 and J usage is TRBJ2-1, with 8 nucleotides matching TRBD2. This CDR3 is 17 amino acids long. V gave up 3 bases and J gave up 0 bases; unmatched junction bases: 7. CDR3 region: CASSFGSGTLSYNEQFF. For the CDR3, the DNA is TGTGCCAGCAGTTTTGGTAGCGGGACACTCTCCTACAATGAGCAGTTCTTC.

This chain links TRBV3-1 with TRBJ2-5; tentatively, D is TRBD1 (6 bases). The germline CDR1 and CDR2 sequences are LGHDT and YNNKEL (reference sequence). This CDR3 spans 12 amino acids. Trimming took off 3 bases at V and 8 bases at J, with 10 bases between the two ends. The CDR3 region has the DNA TGTGCCAGCAGCCATAACAGGGTAACCCAGTACTTC. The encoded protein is CASSHNRVTQYF.

The CDR3 is CSGMGLRNTDTQYF. CDR3 sequence (DNA): TGCAGCGGCATGGGACTCCGAAACACAGATACGCAGTATTTT. The rearrangement links TRBV20-1 to TRBJ2-3, with D possibly being TRBD2 (6 bases). Germline V CDR1 and CDR2: DFQATT, SNEGSKA (reference sequence). The length of the CDR3 is 14 residues.

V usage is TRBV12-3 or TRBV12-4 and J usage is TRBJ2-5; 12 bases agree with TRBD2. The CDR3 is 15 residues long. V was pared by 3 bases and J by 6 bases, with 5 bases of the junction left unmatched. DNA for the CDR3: TGTGCCAGCAGTTTTTCTAGCGGGGGGGCGAAGACCCAGTACTTC. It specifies CASSFSSGGAKTQYF.